This T cell receptor (beta chain) appears in the sequencing data of a study of shared clonotypes between healthy human individuals. Across the study: Serving as donors were a couple of women and a few men, whose ages spanned 18 to 49.

A remark on this clone: Its antigen is still unknown.

The J segment lost 9 bases and the V segment lost 6 bases, leaving 8 bases of the junction unmatched. From germline, CDR1 is MDHEN and CDR2 SYDVKM. The CDR3 loop spans 13 amino acids. Produced via immunoSEQ multiplex PCR; TCRdb's table is partial and in-frame only. Of approximately 1.1 million clones in the sample, about 80% are singletons; the top ten hold approximately 0.52%. All donors were Caucasian adults living in Nashville, Tennessee. Study-wide results and caveats: A handful of donors held about 5% of naive CD4 clonotypes in common. The generation probabilities recorded for non-shared clonotypes fell below those of clonotypes shared by all four donors.

Sequenced: memory CD4+ T cells from PBMCs. Sample subset: CD45RA-negative fraction. The V call is TRBV28, the J call TRBJ1-1; 9 nucleotides line up with TRBD1. The TCR sequence derives from a man aged 18-30 years in good health. Some clones in this sample may be carry-over from other donors' samples. The CDR3 loop is CASRIPGQGQAFF. The CDR3 coding sequence is TGTGCCAGCAGAATCCCCGGACAGGGGCAAGCTTTCTTT.